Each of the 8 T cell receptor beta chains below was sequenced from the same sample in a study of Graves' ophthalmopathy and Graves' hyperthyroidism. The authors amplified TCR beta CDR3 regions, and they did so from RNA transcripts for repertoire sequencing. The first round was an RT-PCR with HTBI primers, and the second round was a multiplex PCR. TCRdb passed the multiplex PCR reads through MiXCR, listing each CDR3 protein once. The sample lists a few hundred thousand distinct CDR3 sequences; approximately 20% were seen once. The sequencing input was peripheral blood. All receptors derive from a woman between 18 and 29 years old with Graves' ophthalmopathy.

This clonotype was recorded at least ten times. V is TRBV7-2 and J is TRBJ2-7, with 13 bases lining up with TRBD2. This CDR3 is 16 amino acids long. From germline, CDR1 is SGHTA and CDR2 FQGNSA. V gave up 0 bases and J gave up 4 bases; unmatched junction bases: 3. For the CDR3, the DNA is TGTGCCAGCAGCTTAGCGACTAGCGGGGGGTTTTACGAGCAGTACTTC. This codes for CASSLATSGGFYEQYF.

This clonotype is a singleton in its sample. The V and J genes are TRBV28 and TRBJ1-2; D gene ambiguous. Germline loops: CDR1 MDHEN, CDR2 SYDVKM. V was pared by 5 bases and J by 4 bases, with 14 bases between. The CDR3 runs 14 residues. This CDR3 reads CASSLLTGGYGYTF. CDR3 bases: TGTGCCAGCAGTCTATTAACGGGAGGCTATGGCTACACCTTC.

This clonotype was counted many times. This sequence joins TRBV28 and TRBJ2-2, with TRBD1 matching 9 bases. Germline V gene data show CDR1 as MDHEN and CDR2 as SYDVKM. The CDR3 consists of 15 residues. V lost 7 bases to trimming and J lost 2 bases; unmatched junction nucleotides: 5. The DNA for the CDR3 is TGTGCCAGCAAACCGGGACAGGGAAACACCGGGGAGCTGTTTTTT. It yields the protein CASKPGQGNTGELFF. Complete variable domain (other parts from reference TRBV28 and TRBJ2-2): DVKVTQSSRYLVKRTGEKVFLECVQDMDHENMFWYRQDPGLGLRLIYFSYDVKMKEKGDIPEGYSVSREKKERFSLILESASTNQTSMYLCASKPGQGNTGELFFGEGSRLTVL.

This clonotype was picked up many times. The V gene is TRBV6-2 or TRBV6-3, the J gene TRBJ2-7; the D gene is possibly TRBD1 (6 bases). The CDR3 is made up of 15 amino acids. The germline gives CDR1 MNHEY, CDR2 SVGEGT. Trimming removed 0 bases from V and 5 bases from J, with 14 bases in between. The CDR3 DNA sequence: TGTGCCAGCAGTTACTCTGCCAGGGGCCGTCACGAGCAGTACTTC. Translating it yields CASSYSARGRHEQYF.

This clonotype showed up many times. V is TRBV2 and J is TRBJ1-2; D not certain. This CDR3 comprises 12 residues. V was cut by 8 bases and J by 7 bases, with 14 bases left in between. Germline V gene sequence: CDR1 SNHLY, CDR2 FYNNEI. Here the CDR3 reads CASGKGGGGYTF. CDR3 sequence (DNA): TGTGCCAGCGGAAAGGGCGGAGGTGGCTACACCTTC.

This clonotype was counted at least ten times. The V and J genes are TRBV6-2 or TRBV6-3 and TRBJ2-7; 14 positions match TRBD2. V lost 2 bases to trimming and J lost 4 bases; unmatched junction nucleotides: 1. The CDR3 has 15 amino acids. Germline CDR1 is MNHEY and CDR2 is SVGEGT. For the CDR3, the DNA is TGTGCCAGCAGTTACAGGACTAGCGGGAGGTACGAGCAGTACTTC. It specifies CASSYRTSGRYEQYF.

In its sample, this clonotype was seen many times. CDR3 protein: CASSPSGAGETQYF. CDR3 in DNA: TGTGCCAGCAGTCCCTCCGGGGCAGGCGAGACCCAGTACTTC. J is TRBJ2-5 and V is TRBV28; either TRBD1 or TRBD2 may supply D (5 bases each). CDR3 length equals 14 residues. V was shortened by 5 bases and J by 5 bases, with 15 bases between the two germline ends. Germline CDR1 is MDHEN and CDR2 is SYDVKM.

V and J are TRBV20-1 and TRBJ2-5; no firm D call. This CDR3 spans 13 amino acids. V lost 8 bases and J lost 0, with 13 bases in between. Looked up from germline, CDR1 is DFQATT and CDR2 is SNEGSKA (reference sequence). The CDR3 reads CSLHRADQETQYF. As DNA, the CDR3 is TGCAGTCTTCATCGGGCAGACCAAGAGACCCAGTACTTC.